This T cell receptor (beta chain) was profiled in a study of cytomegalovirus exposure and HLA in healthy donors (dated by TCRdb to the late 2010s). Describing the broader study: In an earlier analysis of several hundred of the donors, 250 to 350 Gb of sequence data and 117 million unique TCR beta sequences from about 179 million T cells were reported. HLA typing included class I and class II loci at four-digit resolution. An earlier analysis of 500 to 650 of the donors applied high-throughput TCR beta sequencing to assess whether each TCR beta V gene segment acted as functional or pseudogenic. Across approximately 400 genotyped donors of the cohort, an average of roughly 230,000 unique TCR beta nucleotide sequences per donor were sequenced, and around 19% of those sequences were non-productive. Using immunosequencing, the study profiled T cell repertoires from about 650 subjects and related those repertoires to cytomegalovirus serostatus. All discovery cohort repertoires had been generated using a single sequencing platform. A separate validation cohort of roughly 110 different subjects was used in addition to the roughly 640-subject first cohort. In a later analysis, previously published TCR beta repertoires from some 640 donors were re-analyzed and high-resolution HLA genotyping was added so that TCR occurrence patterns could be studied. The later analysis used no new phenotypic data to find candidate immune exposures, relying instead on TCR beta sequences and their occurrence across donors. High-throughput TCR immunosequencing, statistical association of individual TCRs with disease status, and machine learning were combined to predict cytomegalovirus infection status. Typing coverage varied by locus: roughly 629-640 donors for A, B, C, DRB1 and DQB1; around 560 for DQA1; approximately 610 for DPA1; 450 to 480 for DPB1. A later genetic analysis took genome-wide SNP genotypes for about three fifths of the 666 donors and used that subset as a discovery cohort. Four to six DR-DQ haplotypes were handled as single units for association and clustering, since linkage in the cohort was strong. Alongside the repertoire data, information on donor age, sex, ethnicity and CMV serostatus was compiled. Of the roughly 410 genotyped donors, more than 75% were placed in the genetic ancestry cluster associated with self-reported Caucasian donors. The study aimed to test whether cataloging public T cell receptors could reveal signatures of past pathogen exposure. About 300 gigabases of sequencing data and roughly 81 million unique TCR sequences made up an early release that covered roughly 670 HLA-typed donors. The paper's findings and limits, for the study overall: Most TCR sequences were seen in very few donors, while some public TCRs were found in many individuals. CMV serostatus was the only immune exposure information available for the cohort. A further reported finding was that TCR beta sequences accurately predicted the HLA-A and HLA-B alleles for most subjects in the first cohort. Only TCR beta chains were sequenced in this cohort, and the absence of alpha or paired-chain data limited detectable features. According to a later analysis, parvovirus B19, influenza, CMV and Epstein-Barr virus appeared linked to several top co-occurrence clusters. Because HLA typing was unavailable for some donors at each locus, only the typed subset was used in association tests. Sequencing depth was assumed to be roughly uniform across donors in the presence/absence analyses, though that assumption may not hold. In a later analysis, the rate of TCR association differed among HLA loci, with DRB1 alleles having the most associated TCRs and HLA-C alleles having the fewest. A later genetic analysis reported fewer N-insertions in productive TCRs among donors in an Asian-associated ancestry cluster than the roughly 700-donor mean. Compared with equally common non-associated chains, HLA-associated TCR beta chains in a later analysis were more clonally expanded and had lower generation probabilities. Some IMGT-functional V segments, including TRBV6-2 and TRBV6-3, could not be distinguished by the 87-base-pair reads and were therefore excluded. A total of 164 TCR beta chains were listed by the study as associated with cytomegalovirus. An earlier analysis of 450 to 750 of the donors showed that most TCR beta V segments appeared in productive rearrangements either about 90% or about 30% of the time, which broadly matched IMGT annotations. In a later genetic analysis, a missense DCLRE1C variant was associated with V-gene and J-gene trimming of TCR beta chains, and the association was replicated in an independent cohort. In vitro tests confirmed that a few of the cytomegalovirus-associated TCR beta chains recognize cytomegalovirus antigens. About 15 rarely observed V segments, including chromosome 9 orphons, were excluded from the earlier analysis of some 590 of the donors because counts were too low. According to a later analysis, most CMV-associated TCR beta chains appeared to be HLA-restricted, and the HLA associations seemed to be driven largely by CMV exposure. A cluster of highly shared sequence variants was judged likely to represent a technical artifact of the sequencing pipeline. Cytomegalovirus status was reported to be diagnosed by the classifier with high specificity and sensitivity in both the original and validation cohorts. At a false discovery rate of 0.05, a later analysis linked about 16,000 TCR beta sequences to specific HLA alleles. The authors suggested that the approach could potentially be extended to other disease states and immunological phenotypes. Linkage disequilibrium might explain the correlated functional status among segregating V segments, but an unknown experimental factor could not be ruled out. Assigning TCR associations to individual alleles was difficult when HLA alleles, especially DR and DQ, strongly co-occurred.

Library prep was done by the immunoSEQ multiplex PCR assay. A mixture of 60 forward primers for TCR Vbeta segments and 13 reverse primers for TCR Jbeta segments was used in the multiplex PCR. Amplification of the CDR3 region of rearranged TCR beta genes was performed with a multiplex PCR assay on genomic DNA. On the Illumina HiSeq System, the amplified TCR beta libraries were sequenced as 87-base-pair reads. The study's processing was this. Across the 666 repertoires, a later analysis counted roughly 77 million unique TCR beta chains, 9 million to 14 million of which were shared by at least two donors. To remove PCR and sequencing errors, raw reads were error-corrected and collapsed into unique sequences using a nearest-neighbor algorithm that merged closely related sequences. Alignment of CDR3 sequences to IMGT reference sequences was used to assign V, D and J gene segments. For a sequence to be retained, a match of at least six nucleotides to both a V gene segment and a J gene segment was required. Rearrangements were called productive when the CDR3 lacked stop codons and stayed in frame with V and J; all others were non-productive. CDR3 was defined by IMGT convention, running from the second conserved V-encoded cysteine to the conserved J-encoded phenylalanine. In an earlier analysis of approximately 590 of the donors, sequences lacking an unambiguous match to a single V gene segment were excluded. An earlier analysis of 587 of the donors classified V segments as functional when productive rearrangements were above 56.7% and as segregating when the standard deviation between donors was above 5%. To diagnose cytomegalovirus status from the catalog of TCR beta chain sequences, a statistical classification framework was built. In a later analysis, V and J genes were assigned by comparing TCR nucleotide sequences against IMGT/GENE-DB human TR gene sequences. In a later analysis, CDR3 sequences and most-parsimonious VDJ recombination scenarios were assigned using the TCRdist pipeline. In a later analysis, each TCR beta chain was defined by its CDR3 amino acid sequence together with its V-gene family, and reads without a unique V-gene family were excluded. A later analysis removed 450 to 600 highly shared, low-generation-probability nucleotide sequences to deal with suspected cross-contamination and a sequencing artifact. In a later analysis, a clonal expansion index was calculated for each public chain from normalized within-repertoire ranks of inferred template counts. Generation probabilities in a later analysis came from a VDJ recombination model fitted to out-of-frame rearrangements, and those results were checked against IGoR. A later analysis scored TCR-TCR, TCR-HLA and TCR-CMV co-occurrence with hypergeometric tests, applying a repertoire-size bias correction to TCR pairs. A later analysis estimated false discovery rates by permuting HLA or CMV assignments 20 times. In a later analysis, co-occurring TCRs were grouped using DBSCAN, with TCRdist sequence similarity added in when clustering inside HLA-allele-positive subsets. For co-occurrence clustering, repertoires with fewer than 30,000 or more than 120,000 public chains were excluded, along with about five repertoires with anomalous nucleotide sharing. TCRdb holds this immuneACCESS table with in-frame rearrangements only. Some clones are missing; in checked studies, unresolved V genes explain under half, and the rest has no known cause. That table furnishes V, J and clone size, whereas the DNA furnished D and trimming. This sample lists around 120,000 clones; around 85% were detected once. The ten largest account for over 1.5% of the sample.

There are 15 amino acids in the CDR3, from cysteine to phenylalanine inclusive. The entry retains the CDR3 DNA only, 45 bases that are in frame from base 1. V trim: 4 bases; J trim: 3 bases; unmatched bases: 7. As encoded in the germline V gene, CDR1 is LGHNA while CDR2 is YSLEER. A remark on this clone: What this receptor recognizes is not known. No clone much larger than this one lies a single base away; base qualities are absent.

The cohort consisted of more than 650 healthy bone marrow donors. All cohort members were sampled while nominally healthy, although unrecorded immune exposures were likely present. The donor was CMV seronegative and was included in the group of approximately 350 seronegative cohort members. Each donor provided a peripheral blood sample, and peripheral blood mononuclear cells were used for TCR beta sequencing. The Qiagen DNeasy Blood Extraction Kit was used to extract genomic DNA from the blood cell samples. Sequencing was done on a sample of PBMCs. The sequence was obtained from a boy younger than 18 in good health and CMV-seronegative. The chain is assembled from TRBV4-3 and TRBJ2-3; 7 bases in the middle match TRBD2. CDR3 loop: CASSPTWGGTDTQYF. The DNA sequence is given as TGCGCCAGCAGCCCAACTTGGGGGGGGACAGATACGCAGTATTTT.